Listed below are T cell receptor beta chains from one sample, sequenced in a study of blood T cell repertoires in COVID-19. Using immunoSEQ multiplex PCR, the repertoire was profiled, and TCRdb retains in-frame clones only, with some absent. Of around 310,000 clones listed, approximately 89% are singletons. Sequencing was carried out using PBMCs or T cells enriched from blood (not recorded which). The receptors were gathered from a man younger than 45 who had recovered from COVID-19. Both conserved end residues are part of each CDR3. D genes are given only for firm matches. Size is stated for part of the rows, as once, few or many counts, or as a class when the clone is expanded.

abundance: -; j_gene: TRBJ2-6; v_gene: TRBV11-2; d_gene: -; CDR3aa: CASSLDRWSVSSGANVLTF; CDR3nt: TGTGCCAGCAGCTTAGATCGGTGGTCGGTTAGCTCTGGGGCCAACGTCCTGACTTTC
abundance: -; j_gene: TRBJ1-2; v_gene: TRBV7-6; d_gene: -; CDR3aa: CASSLANEFGYTF; CDR3nt: TGTGCCAGCAGCTTAGCGAACGAGTTTGGCTACACCTTC
abundance: -; j_gene: TRBJ2-7; v_gene: TRBV30; d_gene: -; CDR3aa: CAWNRDSYEQYF; CDR3nt: TGTGCCTGGAACCGAGATTCCTACGAGCAGTACTTC
abundance: few; j_gene: TRBJ2-2; v_gene: TRBV18; d_gene: -; CDR3aa: CASSPRPTNTGELFF; CDR3nt: TGTGCCAGCTCACCACGGCCGACGAACACCGGGGAGCTGTTTTTT
abundance: -; j_gene: TRBJ1-2; v_gene: TRBV7-9; d_gene: -; CDR3aa: CASSLALAPGTF; CDR3nt: TGTGCCAGCAGCTTAGCGTTGGCCCCGGGTACCTTC
abundance: -; j_gene: TRBJ1-5; v_gene: TRBV7-6; d_gene: TRBD1; CDR3aa: CASSRPGQGSIISNQPQHF; CDR3nt: TGTGCCAGCAGCCGGCCGGGACAGGGCTCAATTATTAGCAATCAGCCCCAGCATTTT
abundance: -; j_gene: TRBJ2-2; v_gene: TRBV5-4; d_gene: TRBD2; CDR3aa: CASSPSVLAGTTGELFF; CDR3nt: TGTGCCAGCAGTCCTTCGGTACTAGCGGGTACCACCGGGGAGCTGTTTTTT
abundance: -; j_gene: TRBJ1-5; v_gene: TRBV7-9; d_gene: TRBD1; CDR3aa: CASSLALPGQDLNQPQHF; CDR3nt: TGTGCCAGCAGCCTAGCCCTGCCGGGACAGGATCTCAATCAGCCCCAGCATTTT
abundance: -; j_gene: TRBJ2-7; v_gene: TRBV3-1/TRBV3-2; d_gene: -; CDR3aa: CASSRRDTRYEQYF; CDR3nt: TGTGCCAGCAGCCGCCGGGACACGCGTTACGAGCAGTACTTC
abundance: once; j_gene: TRBJ1-2; v_gene: TRBV7-2; d_gene: -; CDR3aa: CASSPRGGAHYGYTF; CDR3nt: TGTGCCAGCAGCCCCCGGGGAGGGGCCCACTATGGCTACACCTTC
abundance: few; j_gene: TRBJ1-6; v_gene: TRBV5-5; d_gene: -; CDR3aa: CASSFNQALVNSPLHF; CDR3nt: TGTGCCAGCAGCTTCAACCAAGCCCTAGTTAATTCACCCCTCCACTTT
abundance: -; j_gene: TRBJ1-3; v_gene: TRBV2; d_gene: -; CDR3aa: CASWHSSGNTIYF; CDR3nt: TGTGCCAGCTGGCACAGCTCTGGAAACACCATATATTTT
abundance: -; j_gene: TRBJ2-7; v_gene: TRBV1; d_gene: -; CDR3aa: CTSSQEPSGVSYEQYF; CDR3nt: TGCACCAGCAGCCAAGAGCCTAGCGGGGTTTCCTACGAGCAGTACTTC
abundance: -; j_gene: TRBJ2-5; v_gene: TRBV4-2; d_gene: -; CDR3aa: CASSQEGLQGTETQYF; CDR3nt: TGTGCCAGCAGCCAAGAGGGGTTGCAGGGGACGGAGACCCAGTACTTC
abundance: once; j_gene: TRBJ2-5; v_gene: TRBV7-9; d_gene: -; CDR3aa: CASSKGGSETQYF; CDR3nt: TGTGCCAGCAGCAAAGGTGGTAGTGAGACCCAGTACTTC
abundance: -; j_gene: TRBJ2-1; v_gene: TRBV27; d_gene: TRBD2; CDR3aa: CASSLRLALGTYNEQFF; CDR3nt: TGTGCCAGCAGTCTCCGACTAGCGTTGGGGACGTACAATGAGCAGTTCTTC
abundance: -; j_gene: TRBJ2-5; v_gene: TRBV11-2; d_gene: -; CDR3aa: CASSSPGGPRRAQYF; CDR3nt: TGTGCCAGCAGCTCTCCCGGGGGACCCCGGCGGGCCCAGTACTTC
abundance: -; j_gene: TRBJ2-2; v_gene: TRBV5-1; d_gene: -; CDR3aa: CASSQIAEELFF; CDR3nt: TGCGCCAGCAGCCAAATAGCGGAGGAGCTGTTTTTT
abundance: -; j_gene: TRBJ2-1; v_gene: TRBV6-5; d_gene: -; CDR3aa: CASSYSNGSPLNEQFF; CDR3nt: TGTGCCAGCAGTTACTCGAATGGCAGTCCCCTCAATGAGCAGTTCTTC
abundance: -; j_gene: TRBJ2-7; v_gene: TRBV5-1; d_gene: TRBD1; CDR3aa: CATKVGQGAYEQYF; CDR3nt: TGCGCCACCAAGGTGGGACAGGGGGCCTACGAGCAGTACTTC
abundance: once; j_gene: TRBJ2-1; v_gene: TRBV27; d_gene: TRBD1; CDR3aa: CASSQRQGSYNEQFF; CDR3nt: TGTGCCAGCAGCCAAAGACAGGGGTCGTACAATGAGCAGTTCTTC
abundance: -; j_gene: TRBJ1-2; v_gene: TRBV28; d_gene: -; CDR3aa: CASSPAGNYGYTF; CDR3nt: TGTGCCAGCAGTCCAGCGGGGAACTATGGCTACACCTTC
abundance: -; j_gene: TRBJ2-1; v_gene: TRBV6-5; d_gene: -; CDR3aa: CASRVSSYNEQFF; CDR3nt: TGTGCCAGCAGGGTGAGCTCCTACAATGAGCAGTTCTTC
abundance: -; j_gene: TRBJ2-5; v_gene: TRBV9; d_gene: TRBD2; CDR3aa: CASSPWTSGEQETQYF; CDR3nt: TGTGCCAGCAGCCCTTGGACTAGCGGGGAACAAGAGACCCAGTACTTC
abundance: -; j_gene: TRBJ1-4; v_gene: TRBV9; d_gene: TRBD1; CDR3aa: CASSPQQGVREKLFF; CDR3nt: TGTGCCAGCAGCCCTCAACAGGGGGTACGGGAAAAACTGTTTTTT
abundance: -; j_gene: TRBJ2-7; v_gene: TRBV7-9; d_gene: -; CDR3aa: CASSLGAVYEQYF; CDR3nt: TGTGCCAGCAGCTTAGGGGCAGTCTACGAGCAGTACTTC
abundance: -; j_gene: TRBJ1-2; v_gene: TRBV25-1; d_gene: -; CDR3aa: CASSYPGRGDYGYTF; CDR3nt: TGTGCCAGCAGCTACCCCGGACGGGGGGACTATGGCTACACCTTC
abundance: -; j_gene: TRBJ1-4; v_gene: TRBV27; d_gene: TRBD1; CDR3aa: CASSLEAIGRGLGLDEKLFF; CDR3nt: TGTGCCAGCAGTTTAGAGGCGATCGGCAGGGGGCTTGGTTTGGATGAAAAACTGTTTTTT
abundance: -; j_gene: TRBJ2-7; v_gene: TRBV6-6; d_gene: -; CDR3aa: CASSPGTRSYEQYF; CDR3nt: TGTGCCAGCAGTCCCGGGACACGCTCCTACGAGCAGTACTTC
abundance: -; j_gene: TRBJ2-7; v_gene: TRBV30; d_gene: TRBD1; CDR3aa: CAWSVLGQGEHEQYF; CDR3nt: TGTGCCTGGAGTGTACTAGGACAGGGGGAACACGAGCAGTACTTC
abundance: -; j_gene: TRBJ2-3; v_gene: TRBV25-1; d_gene: -; CDR3aa: CASSERRGLTSTDTQYF; CDR3nt: TGTGCCAGCAGTGAAAGGAGGGGACTCACTAGCACAGATACGCAGTATTTT
abundance: -; j_gene: TRBJ1-1; v_gene: TRBV28; d_gene: -; CDR3aa: CASSFPGAAKTEAFF; CDR3nt: TGTGCCAGCAGTTTTCCAGGGGCCGCCAAAACTGAAGCTTTCTTT
abundance: -; j_gene: TRBJ2-7; v_gene: TRBV7-2; d_gene: TRBD1; CDR3aa: CASSSRQGLGEQYF; CDR3nt: TGTGCCAGCAGCTCCCGACAGGGTCTAGGGGAGCAGTACTTC
abundance: -; j_gene: TRBJ1-4; v_gene: TRBV7-3; d_gene: -; CDR3aa: CASSPGETENEKLFF; CDR3nt: TGTGCCAGCAGCCCCGGGGAGACGGAGAATGAAAAACTGTTTTTT
abundance: once; j_gene: TRBJ1-2; v_gene: TRBV2; d_gene: -; CDR3aa: CASSPGFYGYTF; CDR3nt: TGTGCCAGCAGTCCCGGGTTCTATGGCTACACCTTC
abundance: once; j_gene: TRBJ1-4; v_gene: TRBV7-8; d_gene: -; CDR3aa: CASSLAIGETNEKLFF; CDR3nt: TGTGCCAGCAGCTTAGCTATCGGGGAAACTAATGAAAAACTGTTTTTT
abundance: -; j_gene: TRBJ1-3; v_gene: TRBV5-1; d_gene: -; CDR3aa: CASSPTASSGNTIYF; CDR3nt: TGCGCCAGCAGCCCTACAGCCTCCTCTGGAAACACCATATATTTT
abundance: once; j_gene: TRBJ1-1; v_gene: TRBV18; d_gene: -; CDR3aa: CASSPFRELNTEAFF; CDR3nt: TGTGCCAGCTCACCTTTTCGCGAATTGAACACTGAAGCTTTCTTT
abundance: -; j_gene: TRBJ2-7; v_gene: TRBV21-1; d_gene: -; CDR3aa: CASSPLGDEQYF; CDR3nt: TGTGCCAGCAGCCCGTTAGGGGACGAGCAGTACTTC
abundance: -; j_gene: TRBJ2-3; v_gene: TRBV4-1; d_gene: TRBD2; CDR3aa: CASSQGRLAGDFTDTQYF; CDR3nt: TGCGCCAGCAGCCAAGGTCGACTAGCGGGGGATTTCACAGATACGCAGTATTTT
abundance: once; j_gene: TRBJ1-2; v_gene: TRBV6-1; d_gene: -; CDR3aa: CASSEISRLNYGYTF; CDR3nt: TGTGCCAGCAGTGAAATTTCCAGGTTAAACTATGGCTACACCTTC
abundance: -; j_gene: TRBJ2-7; v_gene: TRBV13; d_gene: -; CDR3aa: CASSPGSYEQYF; CDR3nt: TGTGCCAGCAGCCCCGGCTCCTACGAGCAGTACTTC
abundance: -; j_gene: TRBJ1-2; v_gene: TRBV27; d_gene: TRBD1; CDR3aa: CASSFVGTGIYGYTF; CDR3nt: TGTGCCAGCAGTTTTGTTGGGACAGGTATCTATGGCTACACCTTC
abundance: -; j_gene: TRBJ2-5; v_gene: TRBV19; d_gene: -; CDR3aa: CASSIGLVETQYF; CDR3nt: TGTGCCAGTAGTATTGGACTGGTGGAGACCCAGTACTTC
abundance: -; j_gene: TRBJ1-1; v_gene: TRBV29-1; d_gene: TRBD1; CDR3aa: CSVEESPGGTEAFF; CDR3nt: TGCAGCGTTGAAGAGAGTCCAGGGGGCACTGAAGCTTTCTTT
abundance: -; j_gene: TRBJ1-2; v_gene: TRBV7-8; d_gene: -; CDR3aa: CASSLRRDYEGYGYTF; CDR3nt: TGTGCCAGCAGTTTAAGACGGGACTACGAGGGGTATGGCTACACCTTC
abundance: -; j_gene: TRBJ1-2; v_gene: TRBV10-3; d_gene: TRBD1; CDR3aa: CAVRQGSNYGYTF; CDR3nt: TGTGCCGTCAGACAGGGATCGAACTATGGCTACACCTTC
abundance: few; j_gene: TRBJ2-5; v_gene: TRBV30; d_gene: -; CDR3aa: CAWTGQPQETQYF; CDR3nt: TGTGCCTGGACAGGACAGCCCCAAGAGACCCAGTACTTC
abundance: -; j_gene: TRBJ1-5; v_gene: TRBV6-1; d_gene: TRBD1; CDR3aa: CASSEATGAGQPQHF; CDR3nt: TGTGCCAGCAGTGAGGCAACAGGGGCGGGTCAGCCCCAGCATTTT
abundance: -; j_gene: TRBJ2-1; v_gene: TRBV29-1; d_gene: TRBD1; CDR3aa: CSADGTGSPYEQFF; CDR3nt: TGCAGCGCCGACGGGACAGGGTCCCCCTATGAGCAGTTCTTC
abundance: -; j_gene: TRBJ2-1; v_gene: TRBV28; d_gene: TRBD2; CDR3aa: CASSLSGAIYNEQFF; CDR3nt: TGTGCCAGCAGTTTAAGCGGGGCTATATACAATGAGCAGTTCTTC
abundance: -; j_gene: TRBJ1-6; v_gene: TRBV5-4; d_gene: TRBD1; CDR3aa: CASSSGTGPSSYNSPLHF; CDR3nt: TGTGCCAGCAGTTCCGGGACAGGGCCTAGCTCCTATAATTCACCCCTCCACTTT
abundance: few; j_gene: TRBJ1-4; v_gene: TRBV19; d_gene: -; CDR3aa: CASSRGIGEKLFF; CDR3nt: TGTGCCAGTAGTAGAGGGATTGGAGAAAAACTGTTTTTT
abundance: -; j_gene: TRBJ1-2; v_gene: TRBV2; d_gene: TRBD1; CDR3aa: CASTRDRVGYGYTF; CDR3nt: TGTGCCAGCACCCGGGACAGGGTAGGGTATGGCTACACCTTC
abundance: -; j_gene: TRBJ1-6; v_gene: TRBV14; d_gene: -; CDR3aa: CASSLDRDYSPLHF; CDR3nt: TGTGCCAGCAGCCTCGACCGGGACTATTCACCCCTCCACTTT
abundance: once; j_gene: TRBJ1-5; v_gene: TRBV27; d_gene: -; CDR3aa: CASSQGRANQPQHF; CDR3nt: TGTGCCAGCAGCCAAGGCAGGGCAAATCAGCCCCAGCATTTT
abundance: -; j_gene: TRBJ2-1; v_gene: TRBV4-1; d_gene: TRBD2; CDR3aa: CASSDLAGGPYEQFF; CDR3nt: TGCGCCAGCAGCGACCTAGCGGGGGGGCCCTATGAGCAGTTCTTC
abundance: -; j_gene: TRBJ1-6; v_gene: TRBV6-1; d_gene: -; CDR3aa: CASSEAGGVYNSPLHF; CDR3nt: TGTGCCAGCAGTGAAGCGGGGGGGGTCTATAATTCACCCCTCCACTTT
abundance: -; j_gene: TRBJ2-1; v_gene: TRBV4-1; d_gene: -; CDR3aa: CASSQGGSFAGASYNEQFF; CDR3nt: TGCGCCAGCAGCCAAGGAGGGAGTTTTGCGGGGGCCTCCTACAATGAGCAGTTCTTC